One and the same sample provided the 22 T cell receptor beta chains below, sequenced in a study of CD8 T cells in Susac syndrome. The authors reverse transcribed roughly 0.5 to 1 ug RNA with random hexamers. TCRdb fed the immunoSEQ multiplex PCR reads into MiXCR, producing one record per CDR3 protein. This sample has about 150,000 distinct CDR3 sequences, with 95% to 96% found just once. Sample: CD8+ T cells from PBMCs. The receptors were gathered from a human donor with multiple sclerosis.

J is TRBJ1-5 and V is TRBV5-6; D remains unclear. Germline V gene sequence: CDR1 SGHDT, CDR2 YYEEEE. The CDR3 is 15 amino acids. V was shortened by 3 bases and J by 1 base, with 11 bases between the two germline ends. The CDR3: CASSSDESSNQPQHF. CDR3 DNA sequence: TGTGCCAGCAGCTCGGATGAAAGCAGCAATCAGCCCCAGCATTTT.

The rearrangement uses TRBV20-1 and TRBJ2-2; the match to TRBD1 covers 7 bases. CDR1 and CDR2 from the germline V gene are DFQATT and SNEGSKA (reference sequence). This CDR3 is 14 amino acids long. V shed 0 bases and J 2 bases; nucleotides not matched to a gene: 0. The CDR3 loop reads CSAREGGNTGELFF. As DNA, the CDR3 is TGCAGTGCTAGAGAAGGGGGCAACACCGGGGAGCTGTTTTTT.

The chain couples TRBV6-5 to TRBJ2-7; no clear D. Germline values: CDR1 MNHEY, CDR2 SVGAGI. V was clipped by 2 bases and J by 4 bases, with 3 bases between them. The CDR3 extends over 11 amino acids. CDR3 bases: TGTGCCAGCAGTTACAAGTACGAGCAGTACTTC. This encodes CASSYKYEQYF.

The chain recombines TRBV19 with TRBJ1-2, with no clear D. CDR3 size: 16 residues. The V end was cut by 5 bases, the J end by 0 bases, with 16 bases between. The germline CDR1 and CDR2 sequences are LNHDA and SQIVND (reference sequence). The CDR3 reads CASSAMDLIANYGYTF. DNA of the CDR3: TGTGCCAGTAGTGCCATGGATCTAATAGCTAACTATGGCTACACCTTC. Full variable domain (outside the CDR3, taken from reference TRBV19 and TRBJ1-2): DGGITQSPKYLFRKEGQNVTLSCEQNLNHDAMYWYRQDPGQGLRLIYYSQIVNDFQKGDIAEGYSVSREKKESFPLTVTSAQKNPTAFYLCASSAMDLIANYGYTFGSGTRLTVV.

The chain employs TRBV5-1 and TRBJ2-7, with D tentatively TRBD2 (5 bases). Germline V gene lookup returns CDR1 SGHRS and CDR2 YFSETQ. This CDR3 is built from 15 residues. The V end lost 3 bases, the J end lost 0 bases, and 13 bases lay between the germline ends. CDR3 sequence: CASSWSGSTSYEQYF. The CDR3 coding sequence is TGCGCCAGCAGCTGGAGCGGCAGCACCTCCTACGAGCAGTACTTC. The full variable domain, its missing parts supplied by reference TRBV5-1 and TRBJ2-7, is KAGVTQTPRYLIKTRGQQVTLSCSPISGHRSVSWYQQTPGQGLQFLFEYFSETQRNKGNFPGRFSGRQFSNSRSEMNVSTLELGDSALYLCASSWSGSTSYEQYFGPGTRLTVT.

Of note for this clonotype: A junction boundary mismatches the germline segment, possibly from a read error. CDR3 in amino acids: CASSPAYWELQNQLQHF. The CDR3 DNA follows: TGTGCCAGCAGCCCAGCATATTGGGAGCTGCAAAATCAGCTCCAGCATTTT. The V and J genes are TRBV27 and TRBJ1-5, with D hard to call. The CDR3 has 17 residues. The V gene's germline CDR1 is MNHEY and CDR2 SMNVEV (reference sequence).

V usage is TRBV7-3 and J usage is TRBJ2-7; D unresolved. V was shortened by 2 bases and J by 1 base, with 18 bases between the two germline ends. This CDR3 region has 17 residues. Germline CDR1 is SGHTA and CDR2 is FQGTGA. The CDR3: CASSLGSDGLVSYEQYV. CDR3 DNA sequence: TGTGCCAGCAGCTTAGGGTCGGACGGTTTAGTTTCCTACGAGCAGTACGTC.

This clonotype was recorded only once. The chain is built from TRBV13 and TRBJ1-1, with D unresolved. V was shortened by 7 bases and J by 7 bases, with 13 bases between the two germline ends. The length of the CDR3 is 12 residues. Germline CDR1 and CDR2: PRHDT and FYEKMQ (reference sequence). CDR3 region: CASTQGGVEAFF. Written as DNA, the CDR3 is TGTGCCAGCACCCAAGGTGGCGTTGAAGCTTTCTTT.

This chain connects TRBV7-9 to TRBJ2-2; 7 nucleotides line up with TRBD1. Per germline, CDR1 SEHNR and CDR2 FQNEAQ (reference sequence). V shed 4 bases and J 3 bases; nucleotides not matched to a gene: 8. CDR3 length: 16 residues. The CDR3 DNA reads as TGTGCCAGCAGCTCCACGACAGGGATGCACACCGGGGAGCTGTTTTTT. Translation gives CASSSTTGMHTGELFF.

The chain recombines TRBV6-5 with TRBJ1-2, with 11 bases lining up with TRBD1. The CDR3 is 16 amino acids. V lost 2 bases, J lost 5 bases, and 7 bases stayed unmatched. Germline V gives CDR1 MNHEY, CDR2 SVGAGI. DNA for the CDR3: TGTGCCAGCAGTTACGGGACAGGGGGAATGCGTTATGGCTACACCTTC. It yields the protein CASSYGTGGMRYGYTF.

This rearrangement joins TRBV5-1 to TRBJ1-1; no clear D. The CDR3 contains 12 residues. Germline-derived CDR1 and CDR2 are SGHRS and YFSETQ. V shed 2 bases and J shed 7 bases, with 9 bases lying between them. The CDR3 loop is CASSFNTDEAFF. The CDR3, as DNA: TGCGCCAGCAGCTTTAACACCGATGAAGCTTTCTTT.

V is TRBV9 and J is TRBJ2-4; D not certain. Germline V lookup: CDR1 SGDLS, CDR2 YYNGEE. Trimming removed 3 bases at V and 2 bases at J, with 18 bases between. This CDR3 contains 17 residues. The CDR3 loop is CASSAYSALDPKNIQYF. The CDR3 DNA sequence: TGTGCCAGCAGCGCTTACAGTGCCCTAGATCCCAAAAACATTCAGTACTTC.

This clonotype was detected once. The J gene is TRBJ2-1, the V gene TRBV14; D may be TRBD2 (6 bases). CDR1 and CDR2 (germline): SGHDN, FVKESK. V gave up 2 bases and J gave up 0 bases, with 11 bases separating them. The CDR3 contains 16 residues. DNA for the CDR3: TGTGCCAGCAGCCAAACTAGCCGTAGCTCCTACAATGAGCAGTTCTTC. This codes for CASSQTSRSSYNEQFF.

The chain combines TRBV7-2 with TRBJ2-1, with D perhaps TRBD1 (6 bases). The germline V gene encodes CDR1 SGHTA and CDR2 FQGNSA. V gave up 1 base and J gave up 10 bases, with 17 bases separating them. The CDR3 covers 15 residues. The CDR3 sequence: CASSLGAGRGEEQFF. CDR3 sequence (DNA): TGTGCCAGCAGCTTAGGAGCCGGCAGGGGAGAGGAGCAGTTCTTC.

This sequence joins TRBV13 and TRBJ2-1, with D possibly being TRBD2 (7 bases). The CDR3 has 15 residues. Per germline, CDR1 PRHDT and CDR2 FYEKMQ (reference sequence). Trimming removed 6 bases from V and 5 bases from J, with 17 bases in between. The CDR3 nucleotides read TGTGCCAGCAGACCAAATCCGGGGGGCAACAATGAGCAGTTCTTC. Residues: CASRPNPGGNNEQFF.

This chain uses TRBV6-5 with TRBJ2-5; D is possibly TRBD1 (5 bases). Germline CDR1 and CDR2: MNHEY and SVGAGI. The CDR3 sequence is 15 residues long. Between the trimmed V and J ends, which lost 4 bases and 3 bases, there was a span of 15 bases. CDR3 region: CASSWGRPSEETQYF. The CDR3 bases are TGTGCCAGCAGTTGGGGCCGTCCTTCTGAAGAGACCCAGTACTTC.

The chain couples TRBV4-2 to TRBJ1-5, with a tentative D call TRBD1 (6 bases). Germline V gives CDR1 LGHNA, CDR2 YNFKEQ. V gave up 3 bases and J gave up 3 bases, with 12 bases separating them. The length of the CDR3 is 15 residues. In DNA, the CDR3 is TGTGCCAGCAGCCAGGCGGAGGGGGACAATCAGCCCCAGCATTTT. Translating gives CASSQAEGDNQPQHF.

The gene calls are TRBV24-1 and TRBJ2-5; unclear D gene. This CDR3 is 12 amino acids long. The V and J ends lost 0 bases and 7 bases respectively, with 5 bases between them. Germline V CDR1 and CDR2: KGHDR, SFDVKD. The CDR3 DNA sequence: TGTGCCACCAGTGATTTGTGGGGGACCCAGTACTTC. As protein: CATSDLWGTQYF.

The chain uses TRBV18 and TRBJ2-1, with TRBD2 matching over 9 bases. Germline CDR1 reads KGHSH; CDR2 reads LQKENI. Trimming removed 6 bases from V and 7 bases from J; junction bases left unmatched: 16. CDR3 length: 17 residues. In DNA, the CDR3 is TGTGCCAGCTCGCCTGCCGGGGCTAGCGGGGATAAAAATGAGCAGTTCTTC. Its translation: CASSPAGASGDKNEQFF.

The chain combines TRBV11-2 with TRBJ2-3; D gene uncertain. CDR1 is SGHAT, CDR2 FQNNGV, per germline. This CDR3 region has 14 residues. Trimming cost V 4 bases and J 4 bases, with 12 bases left between them. The CDR3 sequence: CASSSVGSPDTQYF. For the CDR3, the DNA is TGTGCCAGCAGCTCGGTTGGGTCCCCAGATACGCAGTATTTT. Combining the CDR3 with reference TRBV11-2 and TRBJ2-3 gives the whole variable domain EAGVAQSPRYKIIEKRQSVAFWCNPISGHATLYWYQQILGQGPKLLIQFQNNGVVDDSQLPKDRFSAERLKGVDSTLKIQPAKLEDSAVYLCASSSVGSPDTQYFGPGTRLTVL.

This clonotype was detected once. The chain has TRBV29-1 and TRBJ1-1; D is unresolved. The CDR3 runs to 12 residues. V gave up 3 bases and J gave up 2 bases, with 7 bases separating them. Germline assignment: CDR1 SQVTM and CDR2 ANQGSEA. The CDR3 here is CSVDPANTEAFF. The DNA of the CDR3 is TGCAGCGTTGATCCGGCAAACACTGAAGCTTTCTTT.

The rearrangement uses TRBV4-1 and TRBJ2-7; D is ambiguous. The CDR3 is made up of 13 amino acids. Per germline, CDR1 MGHRA and CDR2 YSYEKL. V was shortened by 0 bases and J by 6 bases, with 9 bases between the two germline ends. DNA of the CDR3: TGCGCCAGCAGCCAAGAGGTAGCAAGCGAGCAGTACGTC. Amino acid sequence: CASSQEVASEQYV.